This is a list of T cell receptor beta chains from one sample in a study of technical replicates of blood from several donors. Produced via immunoSEQ multiplex PCR; TCRdb's table is partial and in-frame only. The profile shows around 70,000 clones, under 98% of them singletons. The material sequenced was T cells isolated from PBMCs. These receptors originate from a human donor in good health. Each CDR3 is given with its conserved first and last residue. The D gene is left open where the match is weak. Clone sizes are given selectively: once, few, many, or a class where the clone is expanded.

TRBV5-6,TRBD1,TRBJ2-1,NA,CASDRGRGTEQFF,TGTGCCAGCGACAGGGGGCGAGGCACTGAGCAGTTCTTC
TRBV28,NA,TRBJ1-4,NA,CASSLSFLVRVSNEKLFF,TGTGCCAGCAGTTTATCTTTTCTCGTTCGGGTTTCAAATGAAAAACTGTTTTTT
TRBV6-1,NA,TRBJ2-3,NA,CASSETGTGSDTQYF,TGTGCCAGCAGTGAAACTGGAACGGGGTCAGATACGCAGTATTTT
TRBV9,TRBD2,TRBJ2-1,NA,CASSVDGSGRADEQFF,TGTGCCAGCAGCGTAGACGGAAGCGGGAGGGCAGATGAGCAGTTCTTC
TRBV30,NA,TRBJ1-1,NA,CAWSLYGGAGTEAFF,TGTGCCTGGAGTCTGTATGGGGGCGCGGGCACTGAAGCTTTCTTT
TRBV2,NA,TRBJ1-1,NA,CASSGRGEAFF,TGTGCCAGCAGTGGGAGAGGGGAAGCTTTCTTT
TRBV11-2,NA,TRBJ2-7,NA,CASSPDSNEQYF,TGTGCCAGCAGCCCAGACAGTAACGAGCAGTACTTC
TRBV2,TRBD1,TRBJ2-7,NA,CAGDPAGQGAYEQYF,TGTGCCGGCGACCCCGCGGGACAGGGAGCCTACGAGCAGTACTTC
TRBV27,TRBD2,TRBJ2-7,NA,CASSLGGSNEQYF,TGTGCCAGCAGTTTGGGGGGGAGTAACGAGCAGTACTTC
TRBV5-6,TRBD2,TRBJ2-7,few,CASSGSGYSYEQYF,TGTGCCAGCAGCGGTAGCGGGTACTCCTACGAGCAGTACTTC
TRBV5-1,NA,TRBJ2-7,NA,CASSLSGTLIYEQYF,TGCGCCAGCAGCTTGTCTGGGACTCTAATCTACGAGCAGTACTTC
TRBV30,NA,TRBJ1-2,once,CAWSVSVYGYTF,TGTGCCTGGAGTGTCTCAGTGTATGGCTACACCTTC
TRBV27,NA,TRBJ2-7,NA,CASRGLGEQYF,TGTGCCAGCAGAGGACTGGGCGAGCAGTACTTC
TRBV15,NA,TRBJ2-5,NA,CATSPLGSREETQYF,TGTGCCACCAGCCCACTCGGGAGTCGAGAAGAGACCCAGTACTTC
TRBV9,TRBD1,TRBJ2-7,NA,CASSVTGTGGYEQYF,TGTGCCAGCAGCGTTACCGGGACAGGGGGCTACGAGCAGTACTTC
TRBV5-1,NA,TRBJ1-1,NA,CASSLVGQGTEAFF,TGCGCCAGCAGCTTGGTGGGGCAGGGCACTGAAGCTTTCTTT
TRBV6-1,TRBD1,TRBJ2-6,NA,CASSEGTTGDGANVLTF,TGTGCCAGCAGTGAAGGTACGACAGGGGACGGGGCCAACGTCCTGACTTTC
TRBV4-2,TRBD1,TRBJ2-1,NA,CASSQQLDLQGADRNEQFF,TGTGCCAGCAGCCAACAGCTAGACCTACAGGGGGCGGATCGGAATGAGCAGTTCTTC
TRBV6-1,TRBD1,TRBJ2-2,NA,CASSVRSGGTNTGELFF,TGTGCCAGCAGTGTCAGGTCAGGGGGCACGAACACCGGGGAGCTGTTTTTT
TRBV28,NA,TRBJ2-3,once,CASSLQRTTDTQYF,TGTGCCAGCAGTTTACAGCGGACTACAGATACGCAGTATTTT
TRBV5-1,NA,TRBJ2-2,NA,CASSMGLVGANTGELFF,TGCGCCAGCAGCATGGGACTGGTCGGTGCGAACACCGGGGAGCTGTTTTTT
TRBV7-9,TRBD2,TRBJ2-2,NA,CASSLAFIAGGTGELFF,TGTGCCAGCAGCTTAGCGTTTATAGCGGGAGGAACCGGGGAGCTGTTTTTT
TRBV2,TRBD1,TRBJ1-2,NA,CASEAGGHDGYTF,TGTGCCAGCGAGGCAGGGGGTCACGATGGCTACACCTTC
TRBV5-6,TRBD2,TRBJ2-7,NA,CASTRGSGNPYEQYF,TGTGCCAGCACCCGAGGGAGCGGGAACCCCTACGAGCAGTACTTC
TRBV7-2,TRBD1,TRBJ1-2,NA,CASSQTGGYGYTF,TGTGCCAGCAGCCAGACAGGGGGATATGGCTACACCTTC
TRBV7-7,NA,TRBJ2-3,NA,CASSLASFSDTQYF,TGTGCTAGCAGCTTAGCGTCGTTCTCGGATACGCAGTATTTT
TRBV6-6,TRBD2,TRBJ2-1,NA,CASSILSGRADNEQFF,TGTGCCAGCAGTATCCTTAGCGGGAGGGCCGACAATGAGCAGTTCTTC
TRBV4-1,TRBD1,TRBJ1-1,NA,CASSQAPTGPRYEAFF,TGCGCCAGCAGCCAAGCCCCGACAGGGCCGCGCTATGAAGCTTTCTTT
TRBV5-1,NA,TRBJ2-7,NA,CASSLALGGTYEQYF,TGCGCCAGCAGCTTGGCCCTAGGCGGTACCTACGAGCAGTACTTC
TRBV7-2,TRBD2,TRBJ2-1,NA,CASSPTSGPYNEQFF,TGTGCCAGCAGCCCGACTAGCGGGCCCTACAATGAGCAGTTCTTC
TRBV9,NA,TRBJ2-3,NA,CASSVNPLGPVPSTDTQYF,TGTGCCAGCAGCGTTAATCCCCTGGGGCCGGTACCTAGCACAGATACGCAGTATTTT
TRBV5-1,NA,TRBJ1-1,NA,CASRVGGTEAFF,TGCGCCAGCAGAGTAGGAGGCACTGAAGCTTTCTTT
TRBV7-2,NA,TRBJ2-7,NA,CASSLGAGLSYEQYF,TGTGCCAGCAGCTTAGGCGCGGGACTGAGCTACGAGCAGTACTTC
TRBV7-2,NA,TRBJ2-2,NA,CASSFRQGPTGELFF,TGTGCCAGCAGCTTCAGGCAGGGTCCCACCGGGGAGCTGTTTTTT
TRBV5-1,NA,TRBJ1-5,NA,CASRGEGYNQPQHF,TGCGCCAGTCGCGGGGAGGGCTACAATCAGCCCCAGCATTTT
TRBV9,NA,TRBJ2-2,once,CASSPFDWDTGELFF,TGTGCCAGCAGCCCGTTTGACTGGGACACCGGGGAGCTGTTTTTT
TRBV7-3,NA,TRBJ1-5,NA,CASSEDSTTPQHF,TGTGCCAGCAGCGAGGACAGTACTACGCCCCAGCATTTT
TRBV30,NA,TRBJ2-7,NA,CAWSVVLVGNEQYF,TGTGCCTGGAGTGTAGTACTAGTTGGGAACGAGCAGTACTTC
TRBV9,NA,TRBJ2-2,NA,CASSVGPRELTGELFF,TGTGCCAGCAGCGTAGGCCCCCGGGAGCTAACCGGGGAGCTGTTTTTT
TRBV6-5,TRBD1,TRBJ2-5,NA,CASRRKRDRVATQYF,TGTGCCAGCAGGCGGAAAAGGGACAGGGTAGCGACCCAGTACTTC